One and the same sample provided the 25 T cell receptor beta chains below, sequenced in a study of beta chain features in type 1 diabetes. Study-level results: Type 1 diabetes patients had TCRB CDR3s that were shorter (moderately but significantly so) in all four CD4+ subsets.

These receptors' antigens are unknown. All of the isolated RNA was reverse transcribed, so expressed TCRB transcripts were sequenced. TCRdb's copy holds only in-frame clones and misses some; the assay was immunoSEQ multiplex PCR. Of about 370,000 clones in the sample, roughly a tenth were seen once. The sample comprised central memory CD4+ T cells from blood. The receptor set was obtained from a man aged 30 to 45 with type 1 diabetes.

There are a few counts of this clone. The CDR3 DNA reads as TGTGCCAGCACCGGGACTCCGCAGATTGAACAGTACTTC. Translating gives CASTGTPQIEQYF. The rearrangement links TRBV25-1 to TRBJ2-5, with D maybe TRBD2 (6 bases). Germline CDR1 and CDR2: MGHDK and SYGVNS. The CDR3 spans 13 residues. Trimming took off 7 bases at V and 11 bases at J, with 20 bases between the two ends.

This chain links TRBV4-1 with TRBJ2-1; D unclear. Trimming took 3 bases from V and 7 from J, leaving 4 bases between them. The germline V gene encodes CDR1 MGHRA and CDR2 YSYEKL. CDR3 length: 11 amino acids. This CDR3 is CASSQANEQFF. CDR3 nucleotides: TGCGCCAGCAGCCAGGCGAATGAGCAGTTCTTC.

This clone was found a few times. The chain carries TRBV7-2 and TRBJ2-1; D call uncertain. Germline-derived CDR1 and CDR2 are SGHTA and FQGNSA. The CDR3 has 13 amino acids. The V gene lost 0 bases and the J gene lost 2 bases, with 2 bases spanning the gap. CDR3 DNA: TGTGCCAGCAGCTTAGCCGCCTACAATGAGCAGTTCTTC. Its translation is CASSLAAYNEQFF.

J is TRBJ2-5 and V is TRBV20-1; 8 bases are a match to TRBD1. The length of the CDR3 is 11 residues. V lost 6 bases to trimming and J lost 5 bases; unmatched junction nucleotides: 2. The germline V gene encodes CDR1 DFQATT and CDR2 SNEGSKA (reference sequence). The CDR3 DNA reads TGCAGTGCCCCAGGGGGCGAGACCCAGTACTTC. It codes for CSAPGGETQYF.

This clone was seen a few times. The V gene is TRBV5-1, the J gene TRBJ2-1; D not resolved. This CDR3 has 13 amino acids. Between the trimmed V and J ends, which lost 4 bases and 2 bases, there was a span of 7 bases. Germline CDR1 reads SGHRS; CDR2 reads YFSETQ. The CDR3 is CASSTGTYNEQFF. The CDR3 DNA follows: TGCGCCAGCAGCACCGGAACCTACAATGAGCAGTTCTTC.

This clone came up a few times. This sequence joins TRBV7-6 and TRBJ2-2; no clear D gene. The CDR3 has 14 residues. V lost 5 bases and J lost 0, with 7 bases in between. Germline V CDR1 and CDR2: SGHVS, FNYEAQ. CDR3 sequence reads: CASSPGPNTGELFF. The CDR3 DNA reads TGTGCCAGCAGCCCCGGCCCGAACACCGGGGAGCTGTTTTTT.

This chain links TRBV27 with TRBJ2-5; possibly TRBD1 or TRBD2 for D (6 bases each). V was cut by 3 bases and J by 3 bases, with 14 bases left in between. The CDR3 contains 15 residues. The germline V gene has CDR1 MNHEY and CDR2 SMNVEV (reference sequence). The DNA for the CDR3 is TGTGCCAGCAGTTTTTGGCAGGGGAGGAAAGAGACCCAGTACTTC. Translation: CASSFWQGRKETQYF.

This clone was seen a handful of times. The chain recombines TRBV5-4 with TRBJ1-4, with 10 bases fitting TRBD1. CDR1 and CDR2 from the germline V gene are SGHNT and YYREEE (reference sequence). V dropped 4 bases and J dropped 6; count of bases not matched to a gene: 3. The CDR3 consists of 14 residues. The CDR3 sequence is CASSDGTGDEKLFF. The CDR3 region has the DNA TGTGCCAGCAGCGACGGGACAGGGGATGAAAAACTGTTTTTT.

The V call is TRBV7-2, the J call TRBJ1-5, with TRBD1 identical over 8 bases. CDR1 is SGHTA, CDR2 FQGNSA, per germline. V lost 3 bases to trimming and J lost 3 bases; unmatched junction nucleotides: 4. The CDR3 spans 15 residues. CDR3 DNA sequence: TGTGCCAGCAGCTTGGGACAGGCCTTCAATCAGCCCCAGCATTTT. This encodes CASSLGQAFNQPQHF.

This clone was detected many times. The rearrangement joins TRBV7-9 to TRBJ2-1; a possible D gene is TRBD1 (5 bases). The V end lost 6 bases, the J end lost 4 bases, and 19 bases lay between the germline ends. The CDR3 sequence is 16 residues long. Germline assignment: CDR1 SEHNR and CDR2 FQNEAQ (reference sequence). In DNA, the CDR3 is TGTGCCAGCAGTCCACTGGCAGGGCGTGGATACAATGAGCAGTTCTTC. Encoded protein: CASSPLAGRGYNEQFF.

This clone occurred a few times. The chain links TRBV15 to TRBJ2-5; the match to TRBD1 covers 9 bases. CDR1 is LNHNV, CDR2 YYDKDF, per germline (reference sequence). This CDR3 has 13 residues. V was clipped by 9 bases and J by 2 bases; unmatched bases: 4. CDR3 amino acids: CATGQGGQETQYF. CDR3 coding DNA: TGTGCCACGGGACAGGGAGGGCAAGAGACCCAGTACTTC.

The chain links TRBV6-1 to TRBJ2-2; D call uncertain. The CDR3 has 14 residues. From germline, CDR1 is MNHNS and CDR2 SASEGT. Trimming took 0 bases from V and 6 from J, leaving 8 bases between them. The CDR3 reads CASSEAGWAGELFF. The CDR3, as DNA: TGTGCCAGCAGTGAAGCAGGGTGGGCCGGGGAGCTGTTTTTT.

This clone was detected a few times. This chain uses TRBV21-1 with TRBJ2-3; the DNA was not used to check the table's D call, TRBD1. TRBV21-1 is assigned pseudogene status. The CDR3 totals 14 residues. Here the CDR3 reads CAISGTGTTDTQYF. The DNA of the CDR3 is TGTGCCATCAGCGGGACAGGCACCACAGATACGCAGTATTTT.

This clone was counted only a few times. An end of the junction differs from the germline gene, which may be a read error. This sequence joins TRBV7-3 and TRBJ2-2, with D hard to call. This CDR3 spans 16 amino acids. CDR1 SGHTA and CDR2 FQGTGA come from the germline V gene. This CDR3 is CASSLAWASNTGELFF. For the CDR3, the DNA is TGTGCTAGCAGCTTAGCTTGGGCTTCGAACACCGGGGAGCTGTTTTTT.

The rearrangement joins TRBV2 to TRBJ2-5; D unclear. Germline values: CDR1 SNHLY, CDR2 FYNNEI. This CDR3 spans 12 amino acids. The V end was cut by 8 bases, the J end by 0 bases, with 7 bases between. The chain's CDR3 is CASCLDQETQYF. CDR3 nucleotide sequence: TGTGCCAGCTGCCTAGACCAAGAGACCCAGTACTTC.

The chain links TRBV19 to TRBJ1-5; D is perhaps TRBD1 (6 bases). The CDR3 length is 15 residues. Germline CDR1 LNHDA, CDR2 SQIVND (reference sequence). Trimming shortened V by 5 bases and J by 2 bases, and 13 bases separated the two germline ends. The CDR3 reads CASSPRRQGNQPQHF. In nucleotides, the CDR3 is TGTGCCAGTAGTCCTAGAAGACAGGGCAATCAGCCCCAGCATTTT.

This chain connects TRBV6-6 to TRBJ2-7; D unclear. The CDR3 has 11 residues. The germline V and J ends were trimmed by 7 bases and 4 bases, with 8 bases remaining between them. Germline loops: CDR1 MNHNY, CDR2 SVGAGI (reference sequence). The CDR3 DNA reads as TGTGCCAGCATGGGCCGATACGAGCAGTACTTC. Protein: CASMGRYEQYF.

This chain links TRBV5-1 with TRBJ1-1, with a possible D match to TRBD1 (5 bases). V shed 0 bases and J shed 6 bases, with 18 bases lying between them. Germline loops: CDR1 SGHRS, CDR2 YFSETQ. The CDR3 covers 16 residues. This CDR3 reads CASSLASGARYSEAFF. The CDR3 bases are TGCGCCAGCAGCTTGGCCTCCGGGGCTAGGTATTCTGAAGCTTTCTTT. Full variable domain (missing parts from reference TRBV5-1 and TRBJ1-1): KAGVTQTPRYLIKTRGQQVTLSCSPISGHRSVSWYQQTPGQGLQFLFEYFSETQRNKGNFPGRFSGRQFSNSRSEMNVSTLELGDSALYLCASSLASGARYSEAFFGQGTRLTVV.

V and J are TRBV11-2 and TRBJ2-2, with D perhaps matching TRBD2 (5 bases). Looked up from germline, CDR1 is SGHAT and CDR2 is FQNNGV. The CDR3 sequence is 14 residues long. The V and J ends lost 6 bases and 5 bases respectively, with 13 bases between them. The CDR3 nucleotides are TGTGCCAGCAGTTTCGGGTCGGGGACCGGGGAGCTGTTTTTT. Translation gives CASSFGSGTGELFF.

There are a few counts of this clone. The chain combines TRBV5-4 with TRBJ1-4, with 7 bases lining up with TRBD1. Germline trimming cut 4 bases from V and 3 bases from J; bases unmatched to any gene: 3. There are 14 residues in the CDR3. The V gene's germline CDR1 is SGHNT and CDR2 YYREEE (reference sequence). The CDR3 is CASSQGQSNEKLFF. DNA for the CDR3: TGTGCCAGCAGCCAGGGACAGTCTAATGAAAAACTGTTTTTT.

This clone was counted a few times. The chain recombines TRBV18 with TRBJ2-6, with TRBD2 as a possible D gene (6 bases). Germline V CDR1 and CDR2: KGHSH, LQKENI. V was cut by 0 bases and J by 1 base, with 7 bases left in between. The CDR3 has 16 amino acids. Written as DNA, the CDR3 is TGTGCCAGCTCACCACCGCGGGGATCTGGGGCCAACGTCCTGACTTTC. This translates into CASSPPRGSGANVLTF.

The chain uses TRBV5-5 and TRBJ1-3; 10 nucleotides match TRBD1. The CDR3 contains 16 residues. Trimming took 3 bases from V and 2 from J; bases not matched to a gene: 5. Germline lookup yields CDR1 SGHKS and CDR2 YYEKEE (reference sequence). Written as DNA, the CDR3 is TGTGCCAGCAGCTCCTGGACAGGGGGGACTGGAAACACCATATATTTT. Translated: CASSSWTGGTGNTIYF.

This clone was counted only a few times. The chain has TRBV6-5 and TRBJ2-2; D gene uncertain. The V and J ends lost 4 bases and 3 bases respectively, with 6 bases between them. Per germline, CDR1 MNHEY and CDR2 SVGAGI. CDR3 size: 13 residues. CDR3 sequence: CASSLGYTGELFF. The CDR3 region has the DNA TGTGCCAGCAGTTTGGGGTACACCGGGGAGCTGTTTTTT.

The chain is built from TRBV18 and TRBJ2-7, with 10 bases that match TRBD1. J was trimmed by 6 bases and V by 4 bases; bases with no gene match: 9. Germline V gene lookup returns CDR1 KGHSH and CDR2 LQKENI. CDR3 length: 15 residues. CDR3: CASSLTGTGDSEQYF. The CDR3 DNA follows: TGTGCCAGCTCACTGACCGGGACAGGGGATTCCGAGCAGTACTTC.

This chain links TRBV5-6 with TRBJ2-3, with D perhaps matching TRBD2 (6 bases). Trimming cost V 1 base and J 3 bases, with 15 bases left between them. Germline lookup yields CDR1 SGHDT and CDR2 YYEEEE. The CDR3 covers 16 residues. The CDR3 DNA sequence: TGTGCCAGCAGCTTGCGATTCCAGGGAGGTACAGATACGCAGTATTTT. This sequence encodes CASSLRFQGGTDTQYF.